These 21 T cell receptor beta chains were all obtained from the same sample, sequenced in a study of CD8 T cells in Susac syndrome. When the RNA was reverse transcribed, random hexamers were used with an input of about 0.5 to 1 ug. TCRdb fed the immunoSEQ multiplex PCR reads into MiXCR, producing one record per CDR3 protein. The sample has approximately 190,000 distinct CDR3 sequences; about 96% are singletons. Sequenced sample: CD4+ T cells from PBMCs. The receptors were gathered from a human donor with multiple sclerosis.

The chain is built from TRBV19 and TRBJ1-5; a weak D match, TRBD1 (6 bases). The V gene's germline CDR1 is LNHDA and CDR2 SQIVND (reference sequence). With 7 bases removed from V and 2 bases from J, the gap between germline ends came to 15 bases. The CDR3 spans 15 residues. The CDR3 DNA is TGTGCCAGTACCATAGACAGGTATGGCAATCAGCCCCAGCATTTT. Translation: CASTIDRYGNQPQHF.

The V call is TRBV20-1, the J call TRBJ1-5; 7 bases are shared with TRBD1. Germline V lookup: CDR1 DFQATT, CDR2 SNEGSKA (reference sequence). This CDR3 has 13 residues. The junction had 3 bases not matched to a gene; V was cut back by 1 base and J by 6 bases. The CDR3 is CSARGQGSQPQHF. CDR3 nucleotide sequence: TGCAGTGCTAGAGGACAGGGCAGTCAGCCCCAGCATTTT.

The chain carries TRBV19 and TRBJ2-5; 14 nucleotides match TRBD2. Losses at the gene ends were 6 bases for V and 3 bases for J; bases not matched to a gene: 3. The CDR3 is 15 residues long. Germline V gives CDR1 LNHDA, CDR2 SQIVND (reference sequence). CDR3 sequence: CASRGLAGAEETQYF. CDR3 nucleotide sequence: TGTGCCAGTAGGGGACTAGCGGGAGCGGAAGAGACCCAGTACTTC.

This rearrangement joins TRBV13 to TRBJ2-4; 8 nucleotides line up with TRBD2. Germline loops: CDR1 PRHDT, CDR2 FYEKMQ (reference sequence). V lost 2 bases, J lost 0 bases, and 9 bases stayed unmatched. The CDR3 runs 18 residues. The CDR3 region is CASSLRLGLAGAKNIQYF. The CDR3 DNA follows: TGTGCCAGCAGCTTACGACTTGGGCTAGCGGGAGCCAAAAACATTCAGTACTTC.

The rearrangement links TRBV5-4 to TRBJ2-1; possible D gene TRBD2, 6 bases. CDR3 length equals 14 residues. V gave up 5 bases and J gave up 7 bases, with 16 bases separating them. Per germline, CDR1 SGHNT and CDR2 YYREEE (reference sequence). CDR3 sequence reads: CASSRVRRANEQFF. The CDR3 nucleotides read TGTGCCAGCAGTAGAGTCAGGAGGGCTAATGAGCAGTTCTTC.

The DNA for the CDR3 is TGCGCCAGCAGCCAAGTCGGGACAGGGCGCGAGCAGTACTTC. Protein sequence: CASSQVGTGREQYF. The rearrangement links TRBV4-1 to TRBJ2-7; TRBD1 aligns across 9 bases. Trimming took 1 base from V and 6 from J; bases not matched to a gene: 4. CDR3 length: 14 residues. Germline lookup yields CDR1 MGHRA and CDR2 YSYEKL.

The rearrangement uses TRBV29-1 and TRBJ2-4, with TRBD2 as a possible D gene (5 bases). Trimming removed 6 bases at V and 2 bases at J, with 14 bases between. Germline values: CDR1 SQVTM, CDR2 ANQGSEA. The CDR3 runs 14 residues. This CDR3 is CSVPAGGTKNIQYF. Here the CDR3 DNA reads TGCAGCGTCCCGGCGGGTGGGACCAAAAACATTCAGTACTTC.

This clonotype was seen once. The gene calls are TRBV3-1 and TRBJ1-3, with TRBD1 as a possible D gene (6 bases). The V end was cut by 1 base, the J end by 4 bases, with 11 bases between. Germline V gene sequence: CDR1 LGHDT, CDR2 YNNKEL (reference sequence). The CDR3 runs to 15 residues. CDR3 protein: CASSQVTGSGNTIYF. The CDR3 coding sequence is TGTGCCAGCAGCCAAGTAACAGGGTCCGGAAACACCATATATTTT.

This chain uses TRBV24-1 with TRBJ1-1, with 7 nucleotides matching TRBD1. V was pared by 3 bases and J by 4 bases, with 7 bases of the junction left unmatched. The CDR3 is 15 amino acids. Germline assignment: CDR1 KGHDR and CDR2 SFDVKD. CDR3 bases: TGTGCCACCAGTGATCGGGACAGTGGTACCACTGAAGCTTTCTTT. Its translation: CATSDRDSGTTEAFF.

The V call is TRBV5-1, the J call TRBJ1-1; no clear D gene. Trimming stripped 4 bases from V and 1 base from J, with 17 bases between. In germline, CDR1 is SGHRS, CDR2 YFSETQ. There are 16 residues in the CDR3. The chain's CDR3 is CASSPAYWGSNTEAFF. The CDR3 DNA reads TGCGCCAGCAGCCCGGCCTATTGGGGATCGAACACTGAAGCTTTCTTT.

J is TRBJ2-1 and V is TRBV30; D gene uncertain. Germline CDR1 GTSNPN, CDR2 SVGIG (reference sequence). The CDR3 runs 12 residues. The V gene lost 2 bases and the J gene lost 10 bases, with 12 bases spanning the gap. DNA of the CDR3: TGTGCCTGGAGTCGTTTGGTCGGGGAGCAGTTCTTC. Translation gives CAWSRLVGEQFF.

The chain couples TRBV30 to TRBJ1-6; no clear D gene. Looked up from germline, CDR1 is GTSNPN and CDR2 is SVGIG (reference sequence). The CDR3 length is 11 residues. V gave up 7 bases and J gave up 8 bases, with 9 bases separating them. CDR3 DNA sequence: TGTGCCTCCGGAGGAGATTCACCCCTCCACTTT. The encoded protein is CASGGDSPLHF.

The table lists this clonotype with a few counts. The chain joins TRBV12-3 or TRBV12-4 to TRBJ2-7; D call uncertain. The V and J ends lost 2 bases and 2 bases respectively, with 7 bases between them. This CDR3 has 13 residues. The CDR3, as DNA: TGTGCCAGCAGTTTATCGGGTCCCTACGAGCAGTACTTC. This encodes CASSLSGPYEQYF.

The V call is TRBV28, the J call TRBJ2-5, with D maybe TRBD1 (5 bases). The CDR3 length is 14 residues. Looked up from germline, CDR1 is MDHEN and CDR2 is SYDVKM. The V end was cut by 2 bases, the J end by 5 bases, with 12 bases between. In DNA form, the CDR3 reads TGTGCCAGCAGTTTACCCGGACCAGGGGAGACCCAGTACTTC. Protein sequence: CASSLPGPGETQYF. Variable domain in full (rest from reference TRBV28 and TRBJ2-5): DVKVTQSSRYLVKRTGEKVFLECVQDMDHENMFWYRQDPGLGLRLIYFSYDVKMKEKGDIPEGYSVSREKKERFSLILESASTNQTSMYLCASSLPGPGETQYFGPGTRLLVL.

The rearrangement joins TRBV14 to TRBJ2-2, with D uncertain. The germline gives CDR1 SGHDN, CDR2 FVKESK. V lost 0 bases and J lost 5, with 4 bases in between. This CDR3 comprises 13 residues. The CDR3 loop reads CASSQERTGELFF. CDR3 coding DNA: TGTGCCAGCAGCCAAGAAAGGACCGGGGAGCTGTTTTTT.

The gene calls are TRBV20-1 and TRBJ2-1; 12 bases agree with TRBD2. The CDR3 has 16 residues. Trimming took 3 bases from V and 2 from J; bases not matched to a gene: 5. The germline gives CDR1 DFQATT, CDR2 SNEGSKA (reference sequence). CDR3 protein: CSARTSGGKTYNEQFF. CDR3 sequence (DNA): TGCAGTGCTAGGACTAGCGGGGGAAAAACCTACAATGAGCAGTTCTTC.

The genes are TRBV5-4 and TRBJ2-3, with D unclear. The CDR3 contains 16 residues. Germline V gene sequence: CDR1 SGHNT, CDR2 YYREEE (reference sequence). Trimming removed 0 bases from V and 6 bases from J, with 17 bases in between. The CDR3 protein is CASSLGSGRARDTQYF. In DNA, the CDR3 is TGTGCCAGCAGCTTGGGGTCCGGCCGTGCGCGGGATACGCAGTATTTT.

The rearrangement uses TRBV4-1 and TRBJ1-2, with D unresolved. V lost 0 bases and J lost 8, with 16 bases in between. From germline, CDR1 is MGHRA and CDR2 YSYEKL. The CDR3 extends over 15 amino acids. CDR3 nucleotide sequence: TGCGCCAGCAGCCAAGATGGAGAGGCGGCGCGGGGCTACACCTTC. This translates into CASSQDGEAARGYTF.

The chain is built from TRBV20-1 and TRBJ2-5; 8 bases are a match to TRBD2. With V trimmed by 4 bases and J by 5 bases, 9 bases remained unmatched. The CDR3 has 14 residues. Germline lookup yields CDR1 DFQATT and CDR2 SNEGSKA (reference sequence). CDR3 region: CSAKLAGGRETQYF. In DNA, the CDR3 is TGCAGTGCTAAATTGGCGGGGGGAAGGGAGACCCAGTACTTC.

The chain links TRBV29-1 to TRBJ1-3; no clear D. Germline V gives CDR1 SQVTM, CDR2 ANQGSEA. Between the trimmed V and J ends, which lost 4 bases and 0 bases, there was a span of 4 bases. This CDR3 has 12 residues. The CDR3 loop is CSVGNSGNTIYF. CDR3 sequence (DNA): TGCAGCGTTGGGAACTCTGGAAACACCATATATTTT.

V is TRBV6-6 and J is TRBJ2-5, with D maybe TRBD2 (6 bases). Trimming left V 6 bases short and J 3 bases short, with 11 bases between. The CDR3 extends over 13 amino acids. Germline lookup yields CDR1 MNHNY and CDR2 SVGAGI (reference sequence). Here the CDR3 reads CASRWPGEETQYF. The DNA of the CDR3 is TGTGCCAGCAGATGGCCGGGGGAAGAGACCCAGTACTTC.